In its sample, the clone carrying this T cell receptor (beta chain) was seen many times. This sample was included in a study of CD8+ T cells in alopecia areata. TCR sequencing used cDNA made by reverse transcription of extracted RNA. The method was immunoSEQ multiplex PCR; TCRdb's version includes in-frame clones alone and lacks a portion of them. The table includes roughly 100,000 clones, approximately 60% detected once. The CDR3 runs 18 residues. The V segment lost 0 bases and the J segment 4 bases; nucleotides outside the gene matches: 10. Looked up from germline, CDR1 is SNHLY and CDR2 is FYNNEI. Treatment defined: oral pan-JAK inhibitor, 5-10 mg twice daily.

The clonotype was recovered from a human donor with alopecia areata. The genes are TRBV2 and TRBJ2-1; 9 bases are a match to TRBD1. The sample was CD8+ T cells sorted from blood, taken at week 4, from a patient treated with tofacitinib. This CDR3 is CASSEATTGGILYNEQFF. The CDR3 bases are TGTGCCAGCAGTGAAGCTACGACAGGGGGAATACTGTACAATGAGCAGTTCTTC.